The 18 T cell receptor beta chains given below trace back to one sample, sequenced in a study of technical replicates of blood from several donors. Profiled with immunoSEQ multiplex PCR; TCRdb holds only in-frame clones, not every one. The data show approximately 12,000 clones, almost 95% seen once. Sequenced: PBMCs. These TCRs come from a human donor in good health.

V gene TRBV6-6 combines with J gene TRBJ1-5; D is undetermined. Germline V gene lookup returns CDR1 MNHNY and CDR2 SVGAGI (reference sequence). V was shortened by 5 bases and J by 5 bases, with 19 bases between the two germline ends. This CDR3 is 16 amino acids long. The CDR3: CASSAPGPQRDQPQHF. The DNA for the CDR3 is TGTGCCAGCAGTGCGCCGGGTCCCCAGAGGGATCAGCCCCAGCATTTT.

CDR3 nucleotides: TGTGCCAGCAGCGGACCGGGACTAGCGGGGGGGGAGCTGTTTTTT. Translating gives CASSGPGLAGGELFF. The V and J genes are TRBV9 and TRBJ2-2; TRBD2 agrees at 13 bases. The germline CDR1 and CDR2 sequences are SGDLS and YYNGEE. Trimming cost V 3 bases and J 8 bases; bases outside gene matches: 4. The CDR3 covers 15 residues.

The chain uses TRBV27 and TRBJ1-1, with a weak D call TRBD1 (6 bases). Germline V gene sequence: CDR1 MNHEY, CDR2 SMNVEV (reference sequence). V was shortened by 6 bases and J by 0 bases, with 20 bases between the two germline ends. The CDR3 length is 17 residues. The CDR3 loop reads CASRYRVGADLNTEAFF. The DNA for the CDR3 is TGTGCCAGCAGGTACAGGGTTGGTGCGGATTTGAACACTGAAGCTTTCTTT.

CDR3 sequence (DNA): TGCGCCAGCAGCTTGGCCGCGGGTGGGCAGACCTTTTCCTACGAGCAGTACTTC. It translates to CASSLAAGGQTFSYEQYF. The chain links TRBV5-1 to TRBJ2-7; D is perhaps TRBD2 (5 bases). Germline V gene lookup returns CDR1 SGHRS and CDR2 YFSETQ. This CDR3 has 18 amino acids. With 0 bases removed from V and 1 base from J, the gap between germline ends came to 20 bases.

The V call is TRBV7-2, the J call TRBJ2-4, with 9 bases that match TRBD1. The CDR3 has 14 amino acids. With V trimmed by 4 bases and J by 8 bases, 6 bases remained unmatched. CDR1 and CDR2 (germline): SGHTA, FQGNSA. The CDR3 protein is CASSSGQGWDIQYF. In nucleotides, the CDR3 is TGTGCCAGCAGCTCCGGACAGGGGTGGGACATTCAGTACTTC.

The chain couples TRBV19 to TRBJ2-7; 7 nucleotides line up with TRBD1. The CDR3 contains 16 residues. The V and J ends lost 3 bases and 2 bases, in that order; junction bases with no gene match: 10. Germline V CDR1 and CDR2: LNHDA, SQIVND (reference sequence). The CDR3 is CASSIYSGQSTYEQYF. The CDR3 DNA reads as TGTGCCAGTAGTATTTATTCGGGACAGTCAACCTACGAGCAGTACTTC.

The CDR3 bases are TGTGCCAGCAGCCTATGGACAGGGGGAAGGGGCACAGATACGCAGTATTTT. Residues: CASSLWTGGRGTDTQYF. This rearrangement joins TRBV11-2 to TRBJ2-3, with 10 bases lining up with TRBD1. The CDR3 spans 17 residues. Germline V gene lookup returns CDR1 SGHAT and CDR2 FQNNGV. Trimming took 5 bases from V and 1 from J; bases not matched to a gene: 9.

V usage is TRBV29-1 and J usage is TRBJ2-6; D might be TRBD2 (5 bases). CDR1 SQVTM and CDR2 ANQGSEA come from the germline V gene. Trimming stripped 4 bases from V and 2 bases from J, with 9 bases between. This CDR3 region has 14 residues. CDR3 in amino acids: CSVVSGAGANVLTF. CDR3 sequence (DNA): TGCAGCGTTGTAAGCGGAGCTGGGGCCAACGTCCTGACTTTC.

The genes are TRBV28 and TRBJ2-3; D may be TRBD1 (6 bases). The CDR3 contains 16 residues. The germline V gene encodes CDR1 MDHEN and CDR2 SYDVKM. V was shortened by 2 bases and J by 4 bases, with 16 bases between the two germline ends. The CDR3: CASSLNRVGSSDTQYF. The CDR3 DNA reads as TGTGCCAGCAGTTTAAACAGGGTTGGTTCTTCAGATACGCAGTATTTT. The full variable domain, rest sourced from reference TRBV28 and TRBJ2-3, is DVKVTQSSRYLVKRTGEKVFLECVQDMDHENMFWYRQDPGLGLRLIYFSYDVKMKEKGDIPEGYSVSREKKERFSLILESASTNQTSMYLCASSLNRVGSSDTQYFGPGTRLTVL.

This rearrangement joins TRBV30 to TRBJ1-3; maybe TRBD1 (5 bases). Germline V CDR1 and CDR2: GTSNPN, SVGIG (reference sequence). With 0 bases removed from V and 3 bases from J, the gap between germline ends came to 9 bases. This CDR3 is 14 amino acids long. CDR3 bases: TGTGCCTGGAGTGTAGACAGCAATGGAAACACCATATATTTT. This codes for CAWSVDSNGNTIYF.

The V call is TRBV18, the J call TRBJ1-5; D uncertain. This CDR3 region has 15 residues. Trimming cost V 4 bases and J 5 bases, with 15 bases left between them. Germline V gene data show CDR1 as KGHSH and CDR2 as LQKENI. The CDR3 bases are TGTGCCAGCTCACGACAAGGAGGGATTCATCAGCCCCAGCATTTT. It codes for CASSRQGGIHQPQHF.

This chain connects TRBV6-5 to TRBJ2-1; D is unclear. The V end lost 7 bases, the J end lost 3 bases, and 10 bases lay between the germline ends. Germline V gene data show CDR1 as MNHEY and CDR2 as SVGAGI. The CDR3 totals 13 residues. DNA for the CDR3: TGTGCCAGCAATTCAGTCTTCTACAATGAGCAGTTCTTC. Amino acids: CASNSVFYNEQFF.

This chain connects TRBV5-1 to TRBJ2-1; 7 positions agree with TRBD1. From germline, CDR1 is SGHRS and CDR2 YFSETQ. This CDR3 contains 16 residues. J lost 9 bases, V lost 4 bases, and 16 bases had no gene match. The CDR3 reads CASSITGQLALGEQFF. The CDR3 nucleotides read TGCGCCAGCAGCATTACGGGACAGCTGGCCTTAGGTGAGCAGTTCTTC.

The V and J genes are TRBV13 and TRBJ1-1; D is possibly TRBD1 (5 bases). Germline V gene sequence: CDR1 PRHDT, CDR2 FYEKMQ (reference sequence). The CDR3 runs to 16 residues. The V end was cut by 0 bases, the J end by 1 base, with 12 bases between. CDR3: CASSLGAGRRNTEAFF. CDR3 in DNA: TGTGCCAGCAGCTTAGGGGCAGGGCGGCGGAACACTGAAGCTTTCTTT.

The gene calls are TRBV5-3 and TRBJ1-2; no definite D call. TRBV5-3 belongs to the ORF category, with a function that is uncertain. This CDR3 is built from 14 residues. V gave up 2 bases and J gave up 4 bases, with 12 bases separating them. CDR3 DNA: TGTGCCAGAAGCTTCGACTCACCGTTCTATGGCTACACCTTC. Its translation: CARSFDSPFYGYTF.

CDR3 coding DNA: TGCAGCGCCATACGGGAGGGGGGGGAGCAGTACTTC. Protein product: CSAIREGGEQYF. The chain joins TRBV29-1 to TRBJ2-7; 8 bases align to TRBD2. The CDR3 covers 12 residues. V shed 7 bases and J 7 bases; nucleotides not matched to a gene: 9. From germline, CDR1 is SQVTM and CDR2 ANQGSEA.

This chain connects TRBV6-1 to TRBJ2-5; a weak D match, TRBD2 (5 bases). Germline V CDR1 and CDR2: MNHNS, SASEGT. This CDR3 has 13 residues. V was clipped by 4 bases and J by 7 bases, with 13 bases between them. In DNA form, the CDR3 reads TGTGCCAGCAGTGCGACCTACGAGGGGACCCAGTACTTC. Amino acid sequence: CASSATYEGTQYF.

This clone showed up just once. The CDR3 here is CASISSRRDRVHEQYF. CDR3 DNA: TGTGCCAGCATAAGTTCGAGGCGGGACAGGGTACACGAGCAGTACTTC. This chain links TRBV28 with TRBJ2-7; TRBD1 matches at 9 bases. The germline gives CDR1 MDHEN, CDR2 SYDVKM. With V trimmed by 7 bases and J by 5 bases, 15 bases remained unmatched. This CDR3 is built from 16 residues.